This T cell receptor beta chain was sequenced in a study of blood T cell repertoires in COVID-19. Study-wide background: Donors in the United States, Italy and Spain gave samples during acute or convalescent COVID-19. Nucleic acid was either cDNA or gDNA, and it came from T cells, B-cell-depleted T cells, or PBMCs.

The CDR3 extends over 14 amino acids. Germline-derived CDR1 and CDR2 are LGHNA and YSLEER. V was cut by 1 base and J by 10 bases, with 13 bases left in between. In the study's own analysis: By means of reference gene primer amplification, nucleated cell counts were estimated. Sequenced by immunoSEQ multiplex PCR; TCRdb stores in-frame clones only, minus some. Clone size and the V and J calls come from that table; the DNA yielded D and trimming. The sample shows 150,000 to 180,000 clones, under 85% of them seen only once. Patients in Seattle were enrolled during active infection, then followed longitudinally.

Sequencing was done on a sample of peripheral blood. The rearrangement joins TRBV4-3 to TRBJ1-4; TRBD1 is a possible D gene (6 bases). This sequence was found in a man in his 60s with COVID-19, enrolled during active disease. The CDR3 coding sequence is TGCGCCAGCAGCCAAGGGAGACAGGATGGAAAACTGTTTTTT. This encodes CASSQGRQDGKLFF.